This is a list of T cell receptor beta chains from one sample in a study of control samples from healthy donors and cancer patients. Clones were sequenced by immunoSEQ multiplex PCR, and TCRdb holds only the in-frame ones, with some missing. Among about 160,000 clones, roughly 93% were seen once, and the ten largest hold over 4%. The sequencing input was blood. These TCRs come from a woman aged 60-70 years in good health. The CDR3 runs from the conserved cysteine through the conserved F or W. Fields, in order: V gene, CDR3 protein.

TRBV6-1,CASSELSGEPQHF
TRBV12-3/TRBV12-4,CASSITGYTEAFF
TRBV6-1,CASSEAPGHTGELFF
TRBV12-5,CASGLRPGAGEQYF
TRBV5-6,CASSWGQGVYTF
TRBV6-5,CASSYSRQTSGNTIYF
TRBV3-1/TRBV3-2,CASSRHGPAEAFF
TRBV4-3,CASSQGTRNEKLFF
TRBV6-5,CASSYSGGASYEQYF
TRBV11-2,CASSPSSVQETQYF
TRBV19,CASTQPGQGRFRNTEAFF
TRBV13,CASSFRGVATEAFF
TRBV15,CATSKEGLNYGYTF
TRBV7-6,CASSLAPGYHQPQHF
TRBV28,CASSLLGQGMNTEAFF
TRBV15,CATSRDRTGYGYTF
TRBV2,CASRVGHPNTEAFF
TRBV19,CASSKQFRSYNEQFF
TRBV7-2,CASSVAGTDEKLFF
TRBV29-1,CSVTGVLNYGYTF
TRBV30,CAWGGDRDLPLHF
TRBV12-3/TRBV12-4,CASSLKPNSPLHF
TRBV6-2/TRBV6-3,CASSGRTNYGYTF
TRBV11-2,CASTRGGTDTQYF
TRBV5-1,CASDIRGQGYTF
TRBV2,CASIAAQMNTEAFF
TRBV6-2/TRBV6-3,CASSYSGTGLMVQPQHF
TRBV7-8,CASSLGLSDYEQYF
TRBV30,CALDRGRGTEAFF
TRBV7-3,CASSHSGNNVLTF
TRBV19,CASKRGEVSGEQYF
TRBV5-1,CASSLEGQGNNSPLHF
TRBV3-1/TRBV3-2,CASEGREQYF
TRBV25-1,CASSGEGQGYSEAFF
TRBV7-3,CASSIQGNTEAFF
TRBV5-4,CASSGALRDTEAFF
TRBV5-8,CASSLITGGFHEKLFF
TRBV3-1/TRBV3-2,CASSQGQGPTSPLHF
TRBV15,CATSEAVHGYTF
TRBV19,CASSIRYNTEAFF
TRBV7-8,CASSPRGVEGARGFSPLHF
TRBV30,CAWSRDDPLKAFF
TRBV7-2,CASSLGPDSSETQYF
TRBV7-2,CASSLRSGQDYEQYF
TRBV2,CASRFPIAGGRDTQYF
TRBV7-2,CASRLTSGGTYEQYF
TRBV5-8,CASSWDRGRLVHF
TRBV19,CASAVGEQETQYF
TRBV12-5,CASGLVTGTGHNSPLHF
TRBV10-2,CASSGSNYGYTF
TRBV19,CASSILRQGASLGYTF
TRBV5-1,CASSFVGRSEAFF
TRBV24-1,CATSDPLFSTSGAYYEQYF
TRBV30,CAWSVYRAGTEAFF